This TCR beta chain was retrieved from a study of blood T cells in healthy people across ages. Study-level results: Diversity was estimated from one million T cells, and these estimates were considered underestimates. Percentage of naive T cells showed a strong correlation with TCR beta diversity.

Trimming removed 11 bases at V and 4 bases at J, with 18 bases between. The CDR3 loop spans 13 amino acids. The germline CDR1 and CDR2 sequences are ENHRY and SYGVKD. A second PCR, run for roughly 7 to 11 cycles, used a sample-barcoded 5' primer plus a J-beta primer mix. Each cDNA was tagged by a template-switch adaptor containing 12 random nucleotides. Using its own MiXCR run on the 5' RACE reads, TCRdb lists one record per CDR3 protein. The sample carries 650,000 to 700,000 distinct CDR3 sequences, over 40% recorded once. In the case of this clonotype: Its antigen is still unknown.

The sequencing input was blood. The receptor comes from a woman older than 75 in good health. This chain connects TRBV10-3 to TRBJ2-7; D is unclear. CDR3 bases: TGTGCCTCAACGGACGACCCAAGTTACGAGCAGTACTTC. This sequence encodes CASTDDPSYEQYF.